This section outlines one TCR beta chain sequence together with its context. There are many counts of this clonotype. No antigen is known for it. No base-level quality is on record; no much larger clone is a single base apart. The data originate from a study of T cell repertoires in cytomegalovirus infection (dated by TCRdb to the late 2010s). About the study as a whole: Because public TCR beta signatures pointed to carriage of CMV infection together with the matching HLA type, the HLA type of each donor mattered for the analysis.

Sequencing instrument: Illumina HiSeq 1500. TCRdb ran its own pipeline on the public reads, namely fastp trimming at Q25 and MiXCR clone calling, and kept in-frame beta chains. Each entry is one CDR3 protein sequence, shown with its most common DNA and genes. The sample table shows tens of thousands of distinct CDR3 sequences, and 20% to 25% are seen once. Clones ranked in the top ten supply around three quarters of the sample. What the authors observed across the whole study: The ex vivo response was dominated by HLA-C-restricted CMV-specific TCR beta clonotypes, which also provided the single most frequent clonotype in two of eight donors. Carriers of CMV infection plus the relevant HLA type were discriminated by the cumulative frequency of public TCR beta family members in the study cohort and in an independent approximately 360-donor cohort.

The receptor was isolated from a human donor in good health (CMV status not recorded). Some clones in this sample may be carry-over from other donors' samples. The sample was PBMCs, sequenced either directly or after in vitro stimulation (not recorded which).

At the DNA level, the sequence is TGTGCCAGCAGCTTAGAGTGGACAGCTCAAGAGACCCAGTACTTC. Its coded protein is CASSLEWTAQETQYF. The sequence links TRBV7-6 to TRBJ2-5; TRBD1 might be the D gene, on 6 matching bases. Counted from cysteine to phenylalanine, this CDR3 has 15 amino acids. The DNA shown is the 45-base CDR3, in frame from base 1. Via the germline V gene, CDR1 is SGHVS and CDR2 FNYEAQ. V loses 1 base of germline sequence and J loses 2 bases, and the interval between the two ends is 11 bases.